A selection of T cell receptor beta chains follows, all from one sample in a study of blood T cell repertoires in COVID-19. Repertoires were generated with immunoSEQ multiplex PCR, while TCRdb's copy carries only in-frame clones and drops some. The table has around 170,000 clones, about nine tenths seen once. Sequenced sample: peripheral blood. These receptors originate from a man between 60 and 70 years old with acute or convalescent COVID-19. Each CDR3 is given with its conserved first and last residue. A clone size is listed for some rows: how often the clone was seen (once, few, many), or a class if it is expanded.

clone_size,v_call,j_call,cdr3_aa
-,TRBV29-1,TRBJ2-7,CSVAEYEQYF
-,TRBV7-3,TRBJ1-2,CASSSSGGAGGYTF
few,TRBV19,TRBJ1-1,CASSTLQGGMNTEAFF
once,TRBV11-2,TRBJ2-3,CASSLWTSGSSGGQYF
-,TRBV19,TRBJ1-1,CASRQGSGATEAFF
-,TRBV24-1,TRBJ1-2,CATSDFRQYGYTF
-,TRBV30,TRBJ2-1,CAWSVGGLYNEQFF
-,TRBV5-6,TRBJ2-7,CASSGAGTSGASSYEQYF
-,TRBV10-2,TRBJ1-1,CASRGGLDTEAFF
once,TRBV7-8,TRBJ1-6,CASSRIQGAADSPLHF
once,TRBV19,TRBJ1-5,CASSTSGGRNQPQHF
-,TRBV6-5,TRBJ1-5,CASKLPRGPQHF
-,TRBV3-1/TRBV3-2,TRBJ2-3,CASSRTSGGDTQYF
-,TRBV11-3,TRBJ2-3,CASSLRRTDTQYF
-,TRBV6-5,TRBJ1-4,CASSYDRGGKLFF
once,TRBV5-1,TRBJ1-3,CASSPGRHSGNTIYF
-,TRBV19,TRBJ1-2,CASSRQVSGYGYTF
-,TRBV7-9,TRBJ2-5,CASSWAGQETQYF
-,TRBV24-1,TRBJ2-1,CAAATAYNEQFF
-,TRBV24-1,TRBJ1-2,CATSDLGAGGWDGYTF
-,TRBV18,TRBJ2-2,CASSPVRENTGELFF
-,TRBV4-1,TRBJ2-7,CASSLFSGSWYEQYF
-,TRBV29-1,TRBJ1-2,CSVERREGYTF
-,TRBV7-6,TRBJ2-2,CASSSGLAGSTGELFF
-,TRBV6-5,TRBJ1-2,CASMVGGPADYGYTF
-,TRBV5-1,TRBJ2-1,CASSLGQNEQFF
-,TRBV5-4,TRBJ2-2,CASSLAGSRGNGELFF
-,TRBV24-1,TRBJ2-2,CATSRNTGELFF
-,TRBV6-5,TRBJ2-2,CASSATGGTGELFF
-,TRBV6-5,TRBJ1-1,CASPPPPEVGTEAFF
-,TRBV6-5,TRBJ2-2,CASSYSTGGEELFF
once,TRBV6-5,TRBJ1-1,CASSQQGIGNTEAFF
-,TRBV30,TRBJ1-1,CAWSLRSVTEAFF
-,TRBV3-1/TRBV3-2,TRBJ1-6,CASSVTEYNSPLHF
-,TRBV11-2,TRBJ2-5,CASSLDLNRGRETQYF
-,TRBV10-3,TRBJ1-3,CAISGDRGLDTIYF
-,TRBV13,TRBJ2-7,CASSSRKSSYEQYF
-,TRBV5-1,TRBJ1-1,CASSSAGGEAFF
-,TRBV6-7,TRBJ1-2,CASSYYDRVEGYTF
-,TRBV7-8,TRBJ2-1,CASSRTSGAREQFF
-,TRBV24-1,TRBJ2-2,CATSDLRDRGRTGELFF
-,TRBV2,TRBJ1-6,CASSEATGARSPLHF
-,TRBV6-5,TRBJ1-1,CASSPRGHLNTEAFF
once,TRBV5-4,TRBJ2-5,CASSVDRGTQETQYF
-,TRBV30,TRBJ2-1,CAWSVHQGQGILGEQFF
-,TRBV5-6,TRBJ1-2,CASKGNRANYGYTF
few,TRBV9,TRBJ2-5,CASSVAGGSLLETQYF
-,TRBV5-1,TRBJ2-3,CASSLRQGGAQYF
-,TRBV27,TRBJ2-2,CASNRLGAGTGELFF
-,TRBV2,TRBJ1-2,CASSDPRGYGYTF